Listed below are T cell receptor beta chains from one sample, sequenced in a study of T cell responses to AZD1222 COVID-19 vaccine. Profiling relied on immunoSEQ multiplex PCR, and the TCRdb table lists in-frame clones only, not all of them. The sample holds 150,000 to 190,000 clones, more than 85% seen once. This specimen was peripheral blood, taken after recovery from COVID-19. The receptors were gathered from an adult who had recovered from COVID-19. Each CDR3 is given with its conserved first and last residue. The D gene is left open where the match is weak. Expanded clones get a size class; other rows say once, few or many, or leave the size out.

CASLKGTSGNTGELFF TGTGCCAGCCTCAAGGGCACTAGCGGGAACACCGGGGAGCTGTTTTTT TRBV7-9 TRBD2 TRBJ2-2 16 .
CASSMARDYEQYF TGTGCCAGTAGTATGGCCAGGGATTACGAGCAGTACTTC TRBV19 . TRBJ2-7 13 .
CASSFDGNYGYTF TGCGCCAGCAGTTTTGACGGAAACTATGGCTACACCTTC TRBV5-1 . TRBJ1-2 13 .
CASSALQGTGNTIYF TGTGCCAGCAGCGCCCTACAGGGGACTGGAAACACCATATATTTT TRBV9 TRBD1 TRBJ1-3 15 .
CASSQRGLSGELFF TGTGCCAGCAGCCAAAGGGGGTTGTCCGGGGAGCTGTTTTTT TRBV27 . TRBJ2-2 14 once
CASSFHGLTSEAFF TGTGCCAGCAGCTTTCATGGCCTCACCTCTGAAGCTTTCTTT TRBV7-3 . TRBJ1-1 14 .
CASSVGSGRGNTGELFF TGTGCCAGCAGCGTTGGGAGCGGGAGGGGGAACACCGGGGAGCTGTTTTTT TRBV9 TRBD2 TRBJ2-2 17 .
CASSLAAGWDTGELFF TGTGCCAGCAGCTTAGCCGCAGGGTGGGACACCGGGGAGCTGTTTTTT TRBV7-9 . TRBJ2-2 16 .
CASSPSPATDTQYF TGTGCCAGCAGCCCCAGTCCAGCCACAGATACGCAGTATTTT TRBV7-2 . TRBJ2-3 14 once
CASSLRSGVAFSGTGELFF TGTGCCAGCAGCTTAAGATCCGGGGTCGCTTTTTCCGGGACCGGGGAGCTGTTTTTT TRBV7-6 . TRBJ2-2 19 .
CASGPGGRETQYF TGTGCTAGTGGTCCCGGAGGGAGAGAGACCCAGTACTTC TRBV12-5 . TRBJ2-5 13 .
CATSRDLNSEQYF TGTGCCACCAGCAGAGATCTAAACTCCGAGCAGTACTTC TRBV15 . TRBJ2-7 13 .
CASSPRRDSPLHF TGTGCCAGCAGCCCCCGACGGGACTCACCCCTCCACTTT TRBV6-2/TRBV6-3 . TRBJ1-6 13 .
CASSQDSSYGAFF TGCGCCAGCAGCCAAGACTCCTCATATGGAGCTTTCTTT TRBV4-3 . TRBJ1-1 13 .
CASSSGRAMNTEAFF TGTGCCAGCAGCTCGGGACGGGCCATGAACACTGAAGCTTTCTTT TRBV6-5 . TRBJ1-1 15 .
CATSVGQPKETQYF TGCGCCACCTCGGTAGGGCAACCTAAAGAGACCCAGTACTTC TRBV5-1 . TRBJ2-5 14 .
CASSLGSYTDTQYF TGTGCCAGCAGCTTGGGCAGCTACACAGATACGCAGTATTTT TRBV5-4 . TRBJ2-3 14 .
CASSSRDRVWADTEAFF TGTGCCAGCAGCTCCCGGGACAGGGTTTGGGCCGACACTGAAGCTTTCTTT TRBV7-3 TRBD1 TRBJ1-1 17 .
CASSLGGNIQYF TGTGCCAGCAGTTTAGGCGGGAACATTCAGTACTTC TRBV28 . TRBJ2-4 12 .
CASSIKGTVLAKNIQYF TGTGCCAGTAGTATAAAAGGGACGGTTCTAGCCAAAAACATTCAGTACTTC TRBV19 . TRBJ2-4 17 .
CASSSTGHTEAFF TGTGCCAGCAGTTCCACAGGGCACACTGAAGCTTTCTTT TRBV12-3/TRBV12-4 . TRBJ1-1 13 .
CSASGRGNSGNTIYF TGCAGTGCTAGTGGTCGGGGAAACTCTGGAAACACCATATATTTT TRBV20-1 . TRBJ1-3 15 .
CASSPPMRKTGELFF TGTGCCAGCTCACCACCGATGCGAAAAACCGGGGAGCTGTTTTTT TRBV18 . TRBJ2-2 15 .
CASSSKDWGSGNTIYF TGTGCCAGCAGCTCCAAAGACTGGGGCTCCGGAAACACCATATATTTT TRBV5-6 . TRBJ1-3 16 .
CASSSSGGLIYEQYF TGTGCCAGCAGTTCCTCCGGGGGGTTGATCTACGAGCAGTACTTC TRBV5-6 TRBD2 TRBJ2-7 15 once
CASRGTGGTGELFF TGTGCCAGTAGAGGGACAGGGGGTACCGGGGAGCTGTTTTTT TRBV19 TRBD1 TRBJ2-2 14 .
CASSLAGRRDTEAFF TGCGCCAGCAGCTTGGCCGGCAGGCGGGACACTGAAGCTTTCTTT TRBV5-1 . TRBJ1-1 15 .
CASSPSKSGNTIYF TGTGCCAGCAGCCCGTCGAAGTCTGGAAACACCATATATTTT TRBV3-1/TRBV3-2 . TRBJ1-3 14 .
CARSLEIPGLADYNEQFF TGTGCCAGAAGCTTGGAAATACCGGGACTAGCGGATTACAATGAGCAGTTCTTC TRBV5-3 TRBD2 TRBJ2-1 18 .
CASSWGGGAKNIQYF TGTGCCAGCAGCTGGGGCGGAGGGGCCAAAAACATTCAGTACTTC TRBV7-8 . TRBJ2-4 15 .
CASTMKGYTF TGTGCCAGCACCATGAAAGGCTACACCTTC TRBV21-1 . TRBJ1-2 10 .
CASSLGQGHNEQFF TGCGCCAGCAGCTTGGGACAGGGTCACAATGAGCAGTTCTTC TRBV5-1 TRBD1 TRBJ2-1 14 .
CASSPETTRGFGYTF TGTGCCAGCAGTCCCGAGACCACTCGGGGGTTCGGCTACACCTTC TRBV27 . TRBJ1-2 15 .
CASSPTGGREKLFF TGTGCCAGCAGTCCGACAGGAGGTCGGGAAAAACTGTTTTTT TRBV28 . TRBJ1-4 14 .
CASSRDRELATEAFF TGTGCCAGCAGTCGGGACAGGGAGCTGGCCACTGAAGCTTTCTTT TRBV6-2/TRBV6-3 TRBD1 TRBJ1-1 15 .
CASSFLLLAGSTGELFF TGTGCCAGCAGCTTCTTACTACTAGCGGGGTCCACCGGGGAGCTGTTTTTT TRBV11-2 TRBD2 TRBJ2-2 17 .
CASSYYTEAFF TGTGCCAGCAGTTATTACACTGAAGCTTTCTTT TRBV6-5 . TRBJ1-1 11 .
CASSTRGAPYEQYF TGTGCCAGCTCAACTCGGGGCGCCCCCTACGAGCAGTACTTC TRBV18 . TRBJ2-7 14 .
CASSLTNTGELFF TGTGCCAGCAGCCTCACGAACACCGGGGAGCTGTTTTTT TRBV3-1/TRBV3-2 . TRBJ2-2 13 .
CASSRDSYEQYF TGCGCCAGCAGCCGGGACTCCTACGAGCAGTACTTC TRBV5-1 . TRBJ2-7 12 .